This entry lists 8 T cell receptor beta chains sequenced from one sample in a study of blood T cell repertoires in COVID-19. The data were produced by immunoSEQ multiplex PCR, yet TCRdb's version contains in-frame clones alone and is incomplete. The table records roughly 95,000 clones, 84% of them present only once. The sequenced sample was peripheral blood. The receptors were gathered from a human donor in a cohort sampled during active COVID-19.

This chain connects TRBV27 to TRBJ2-7; TRBD2 aligns across 11 bases. CDR3 size: 15 residues. From germline, CDR1 is MNHEY and CDR2 SMNVEV (reference sequence). V was clipped by 5 bases and J by 3 bases; unmatched bases: 6. The DNA for the CDR3 is TGTGCCAGCAGTCCCGGGACTAGCGGAGGCTACGAGCAGTACTTC. It specifies CASSPGTSGGYEQYF.

The chain is built from TRBV5-4 and TRBJ2-1; TRBD2 matches 8 bases. Germline values: CDR1 SGHNT, CDR2 YYREEE (reference sequence). The CDR3 is 16 amino acids. V dropped 2 bases and J dropped 1; count of bases not matched to a gene: 5. The CDR3 is CASSFSGVRSYNEQFF. CDR3 nucleotides: TGTGCCAGCAGCTTTAGCGGGGTACGGTCCTACAATGAGCAGTTCTTC.

The V and J genes are TRBV19 and TRBJ2-3, with D hard to call. The CDR3 loop spans 12 amino acids. The germline V gene encodes CDR1 LNHDA and CDR2 SQIVND (reference sequence). Trimming cost V 4 bases and J 6 bases, with 8 bases left between them. The CDR3 coding sequence is TGTGCCAGTAGTAAATCCGGGGATACGCAGTATTTT. This codes for CASSKSGDTQYF.

This clone was counted a single time. The chain combines TRBV28 with TRBJ2-2; unclear D gene. Trimming shortened V by 3 bases and J by 10 bases, and 6 bases separated the two germline ends. Germline V gene lookup returns CDR1 MDHEN and CDR2 SYDVKM. The CDR3 extends over 11 amino acids. CDR3 bases: TGTGCCAGCAGTTTTCGACAGGAGCTGTTTTTT. It is translated as CASSFRQELFF.

The chain is built from TRBV5-5 and TRBJ1-1; 8 nucleotides align to TRBD1. The CDR3 has 15 residues. Looked up from germline, CDR1 is SGHKS and CDR2 is YYEKEE (reference sequence). After removal of 0 bases from V and 3 bases from J, the junction contained 4 bases not matched to a gene. This CDR3 is CASSLEDRGHTEAFF. CDR3 DNA: TGTGCCAGCAGCTTGGAAGACAGGGGCCACACTGAAGCTTTCTTT. Combining the CDR3 with reference TRBV5-5 and TRBJ1-1 gives the whole variable domain DAGVTQSPTHLIKTRGQQVTLRCSPISGHKSVSWYQQVLGQGPQFIFQYYEKEERGRGNFPDRFSARQFPNYSSELNVNALLLGDSALYLCASSLEDRGHTEAFFGQGTRLTVV.

DNA of the CDR3: TGTGCCAGCAGTCCCGGGACAGGAATGAACACTGAAGCTTTCTTT. Translated: CASSPGTGMNTEAFF. The chain couples TRBV28 to TRBJ1-1; 8 positions match TRBD1. CDR1 is MDHEN, CDR2 SYDVKM, per germline. V trimming: 5 bases; J trimming: 0 bases; junction bases outside the gene matches: 5. The CDR3 consists of 15 residues.

Only a few counts were recorded for this clone. The genes are TRBV7-2 and TRBJ1-1, with 8 bases fitting TRBD1. The germline V gene encodes CDR1 SGHTA and CDR2 FQGNSA. The CDR3 contains 15 residues. With V trimmed by 1 base and J by 7 bases, 8 bases remained unmatched. Here the CDR3 DNA reads TGTGCCAGCAGCTTAGTGGCAGGGGGCATAAGTGAAGCTTTCTTT. Encoded protein: CASSLVAGGISEAFF.

This clone has a count of ten or more. The chain is built from TRBV7-3 and TRBJ2-7; 9 bases fit TRBD1. This CDR3 has 14 amino acids. The germline V gene encodes CDR1 SGHTA and CDR2 FQGTGA. The trim removed 5 bases at V and 7 bases at J, leaving 9 bases unmatched. CDR3 sequence reads: CASSVTGGFGEQYF. The CDR3 bases are TGTGCCAGCAGCGTGACAGGGGGTTTTGGTGAGCAGTACTTC.